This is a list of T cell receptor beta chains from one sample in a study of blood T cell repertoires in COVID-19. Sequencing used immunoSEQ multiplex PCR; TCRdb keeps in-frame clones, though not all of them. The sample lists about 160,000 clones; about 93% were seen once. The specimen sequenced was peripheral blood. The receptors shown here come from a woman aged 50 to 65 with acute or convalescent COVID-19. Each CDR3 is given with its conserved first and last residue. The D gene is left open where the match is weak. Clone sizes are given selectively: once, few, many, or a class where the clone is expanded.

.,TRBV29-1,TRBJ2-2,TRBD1,TGCAGCGTTGAAGGGGACAGGGTGGGCACCGGGGAGCTGTTTTTT,CSVEGDRVGTGELFF
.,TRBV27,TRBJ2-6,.,TGTGCCAGCACCTATGATTCTGGGGCCAACGTCCTGACTTTC,CASTYDSGANVLTF
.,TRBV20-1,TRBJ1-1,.,TGCAGTGCTAGTCCCGTCAGGGATTTTGAAGCTTTCTTT,CSASPVRDFEAFF
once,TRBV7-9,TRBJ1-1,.,TGTGCCAGCAGCAGGGACGGGAACACTGAAGCTTTCTTT,CASSRDGNTEAFF
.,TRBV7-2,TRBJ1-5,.,TGTGCCAGCAGCTTAGGGCAGCGGCCTGGGGAGCCCCAGCATTTT,CASSLGQRPGEPQHF
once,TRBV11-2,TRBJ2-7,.,TGTGCCAGCAGCCCATCCTACGAGCAGTACTTC,CASSPSYEQYF
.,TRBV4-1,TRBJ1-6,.,TGCGCCAGCAGCCAAGGGGGACTTAGCTCCTATAATTCACCCCTCCACTTT,CASSQGGLSSYNSPLHF
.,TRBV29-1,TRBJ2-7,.,TGCAGCGCCGTTAGGGCACAGGGCCTTTACTCCTACGAGCAGTACTTC,CSAVRAQGLYSYEQYF
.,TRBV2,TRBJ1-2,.,TGTGCCAGCAGGACCTTGGGTCTCGAGGGTAACACCTTC,CASRTLGLEGNTF
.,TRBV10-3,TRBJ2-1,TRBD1,TGTGCCATCAGTGATACGTCGATACAGGGGCCCAACAATGAGCAGTTCTTC,CAISDTSIQGPNNEQFF
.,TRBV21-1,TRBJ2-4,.,TGTGCCAGCACCCTGGACAGGGGAGGTAGGCACATTCAGTACTTC,CASTLDRGGRHIQYF
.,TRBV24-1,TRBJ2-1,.,TGTGCCACCAGTGGTCCCAGGGATGGAGATGAGCAGTTCTTC,CATSGPRDGDEQFF
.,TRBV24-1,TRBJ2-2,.,TGTGCCACGGAGGACAGCCTAAACACCGGGGAGCTGTTTTTT,CATEDSLNTGELFF
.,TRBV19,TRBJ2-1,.,TGTGCCAGTAGTTTCCAGGCCGGGGGCTCCTACAATGAGCAGTTCTTC,CASSFQAGGSYNEQFF
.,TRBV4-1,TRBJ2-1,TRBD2,TGCGCCAGCAGCCAATCCCGAGCCCTAGCGGGGGGGCTATTGAATGAGCAGTTCTTC,CASSQSRALAGGLLNEQFF
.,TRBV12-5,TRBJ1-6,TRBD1,TGTGCTAGTGGTTTTTTCGTCCGGGACAGGGGTTGGGGTAATTCACCCCTCCACTTT,CASGFFVRDRGWGNSPLHF
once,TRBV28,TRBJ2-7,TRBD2,TGTGCCAGCAGCCTCGGACTAGCGGGAGGCCGCTACGAGCAGTACTTC,CASSLGLAGGRYEQYF
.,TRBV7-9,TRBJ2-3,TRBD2,TGTGCCAGCAGCTCACTAGCGGGGCGGGGGGCAGATACGCAGTATTTT,CASSSLAGRGADTQYF
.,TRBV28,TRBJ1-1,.,TGTGCCAGCAGTTTATGGGCAGGGGCGAGGACTGAAGCTTTCTTT,CASSLWAGARTEAFF
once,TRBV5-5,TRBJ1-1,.,TGTGCCAGCAGTGCGACAGAAATGAACACTGAAGCTTTCTTT,CASSATEMNTEAFF
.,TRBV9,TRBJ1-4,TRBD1,TGTGCCAGCAGCGTAGGTCAGGGGGGTAATGAAAAACTGTTTTTT,CASSVGQGGNEKLFF
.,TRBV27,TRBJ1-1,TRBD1,TGTGCCAGCAGTCCTCTCGGACAGGGAGTCACTGAAGCTTTCTTT,CASSPLGQGVTEAFF
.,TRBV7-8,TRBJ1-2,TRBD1,TGTGCCAGCAGCCCGTACGGACAGGGGACTGGAGGCTACACCTTC,CASSPYGQGTGGYTF
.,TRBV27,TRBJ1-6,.,TGTGCCAGCAGTTTATTGTACAGTTCGAGTTCACCCCTCCACTTT,CASSLLYSSSSPLHF
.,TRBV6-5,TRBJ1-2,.,TGTGCCAGCTTTTACACGAACTATGGCTACACCTTC,CASFYTNYGYTF
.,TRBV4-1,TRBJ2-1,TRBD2,TGCGCCAGCAGCCAAGCCCCTGGACTAGCAGGCACTGAGCAGTTCTTC,CASSQAPGLAGTEQFF
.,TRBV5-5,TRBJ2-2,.,TGTGCCAGCACCTACGCTCTTCTCACCGGGGAGCTGTTTTTT,CASTYALLTGELFF
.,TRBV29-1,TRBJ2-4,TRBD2,TGCAGCGCTGGGGGAGGGGAAATGGACATTCAGTACTTC,CSAGGGEMDIQYF